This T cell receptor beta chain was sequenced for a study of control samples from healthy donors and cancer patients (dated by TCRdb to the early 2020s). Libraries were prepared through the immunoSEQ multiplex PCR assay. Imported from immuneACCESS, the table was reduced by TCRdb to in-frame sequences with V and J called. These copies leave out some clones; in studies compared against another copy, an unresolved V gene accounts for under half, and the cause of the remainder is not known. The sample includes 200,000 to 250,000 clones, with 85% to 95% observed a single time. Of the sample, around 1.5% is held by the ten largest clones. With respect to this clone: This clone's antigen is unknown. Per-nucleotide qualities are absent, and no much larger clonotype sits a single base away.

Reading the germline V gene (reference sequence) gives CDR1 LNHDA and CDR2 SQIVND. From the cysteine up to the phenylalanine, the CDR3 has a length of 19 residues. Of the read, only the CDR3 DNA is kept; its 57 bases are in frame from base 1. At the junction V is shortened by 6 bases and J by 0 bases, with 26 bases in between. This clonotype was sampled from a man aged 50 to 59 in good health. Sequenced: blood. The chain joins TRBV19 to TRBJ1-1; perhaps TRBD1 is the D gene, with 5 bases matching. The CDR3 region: CASRTSIRTLTTMNTEAFF. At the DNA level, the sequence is TGTGCCAGTAGAACATCGATCCGGACACTGACTACTATGAACACTGAAGCTTTCTTT.